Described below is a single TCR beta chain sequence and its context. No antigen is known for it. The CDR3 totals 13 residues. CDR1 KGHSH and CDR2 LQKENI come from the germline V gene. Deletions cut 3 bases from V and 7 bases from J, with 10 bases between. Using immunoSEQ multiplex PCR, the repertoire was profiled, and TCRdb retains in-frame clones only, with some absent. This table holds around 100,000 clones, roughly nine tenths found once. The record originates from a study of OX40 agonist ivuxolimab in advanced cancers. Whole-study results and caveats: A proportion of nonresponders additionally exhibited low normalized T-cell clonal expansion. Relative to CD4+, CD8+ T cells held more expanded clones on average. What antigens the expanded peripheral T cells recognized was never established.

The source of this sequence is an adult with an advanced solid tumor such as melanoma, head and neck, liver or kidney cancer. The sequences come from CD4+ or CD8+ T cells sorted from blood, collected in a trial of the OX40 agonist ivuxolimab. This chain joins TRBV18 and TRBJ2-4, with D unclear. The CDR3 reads CASSPESLNIQYF. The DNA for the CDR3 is TGTGCCAGCTCACCTGAGTCCCTTAACATTCAGTACTTC.